The rows below give T cell receptor beta chains drawn from one sample of a study of shared clonotypes between healthy human individuals. Libraries were prepared by immunoSEQ multiplex PCR; TCRdb keeps only in-frame clonotypes and omits some of them. Seen here are about 980,000 clones, around three quarters observed once, and the top ten hold over 1.3%. The sequenced sample was memory CD4+ T cells sorted from blood. The receptors come from a man aged 18 to 30 in good health. The CDR3 runs from the conserved cysteine through the conserved F or W. Fields, in order: CDR3 length, V gene, J gene, clone size, D gene, CDR3 DNA, CDR3 protein. A D gene is named only where the DNA matches it firmly. Size tells how often a clone was seen (once, few, many) or the class of an expanded clone, and some rows leave it out.

length: 15
V: TRBV18
J: TRBJ2-3
size: -
D: -
DNA: TGTGCCAGCTCATCCCTAGCGACTAGCACAGATACGCAGTATTTT
CDR3: CASSSLATSTDTQYF

length: 13
V: TRBV2
J: TRBJ1-2
size: -
D: -
DNA: TGTGCCAGCACCCTGACGGAAAACTATGGCTACACCTTC
CDR3: CASTLTENYGYTF

length: 14
V: TRBV5-1
J: TRBJ2-3
size: many
D: -
DNA: TGCGCCAGCAGCTTAGGGGCGAGCACAGATACGCAGTATTTT
CDR3: CASSLGASTDTQYF

length: 12
V: TRBV6-6
J: TRBJ1-2
size: -
D: -
DNA: TGTGCCAGCCTCACCGGTCGTTATGGCTACACCTTC
CDR3: CASLTGRYGYTF

length: 14
V: TRBV7-2
J: TRBJ2-7
size: -
D: TRBD1
DNA: TGTGCCAGCAGCCCCGGGACAGGGTTTTACGAGCAGTACTTC
CDR3: CASSPGTGFYEQYF

length: 17
V: TRBV4-1
J: TRBJ2-3
size: once
D: TRBD2
DNA: TGCGCCAGCAGCCAAGAAACGGGACTAGCGGGACAAGATACGCAGTATTTT
CDR3: CASSQETGLAGQDTQYF

length: 12
V: TRBV6-5
J: TRBJ2-7
size: -
D: -
DNA: TGTGCCAGCAGTTACTCCGAGTACGAGCAGTACTTC
CDR3: CASSYSEYEQYF

length: 15
V: TRBV18
J: TRBJ2-5
size: once
D: TRBD1
DNA: TGTGCCAGCTTAGCGACAGGGGGCAATCAAGAGACCCAGTACTTC
CDR3: CASLATGGNQETQYF

length: 14
V: TRBV7-3
J: TRBJ2-2
size: -
D: TRBD2
DNA: TGTGCCAGCAGCTTAAAGCGGGGCACCGGGGAGCTGTTTTTT
CDR3: CASSLKRGTGELFF

length: 15
V: TRBV9
J: TRBJ1-2
size: many
D: TRBD1
DNA: TGTGCCAGCAGCGTAGGGGACAGGACGAACTATGGCTACACCTTC
CDR3: CASSVGDRTNYGYTF

length: 16
V: TRBV6-6
J: TRBJ1-3
size: -
D: TRBD1
DNA: TGTGCCAGCAGACAACAACAGGGGTCCTCTGGAAACACCATATATTTT
CDR3: CASRQQQGSSGNTIYF

length: 14
V: TRBV18
J: TRBJ2-7
size: -
D: -
DNA: TGTGCCAGCTCACCCGGGACACAATCGGGCGAGCAGTACTTC
CDR3: CASSPGTQSGEQYF

length: 14
V: TRBV10-3
J: TRBJ1-1
size: -
D: TRBD1
DNA: TGTGCCATCAGGAGACAGGGGGTTAACACTGAAGCTTTCTTT
CDR3: CAIRRQGVNTEAFF

length: 15
V: TRBV27
J: TRBJ2-5
size: many
D: TRBD1
DNA: TGTGCCAGCAGCACCGGACAGGGGAGTCGAGAGACCCAGTACTTC
CDR3: CASSTGQGSRETQYF

length: 16
V: TRBV15
J: TRBJ1-1
size: -
D: TRBD1
DNA: TGTGCCACCAGCCCGGCAGGGGGCAGGGTGAACACTGAAGCTTTCTTT
CDR3: CATSPAGGRVNTEAFF

length: 15
V: TRBV11-2
J: TRBJ2-5
size: -
D: TRBD2
DNA: TGTGCCAGCAGCACGCTCGGACTAGCGGGAGAGACCCAGTACTTC
CDR3: CASSTLGLAGETQYF

length: 13
V: TRBV5-1
J: TRBJ1-1
size: -
D: -
DNA: TGCGCCAGCAGCTTAGTCACGGCCACTGAAGCTTTCTTT
CDR3: CASSLVTATEAFF

length: 13
V: TRBV29-1
J: TRBJ2-3
size: -
D: TRBD1
DNA: TGCAGCGCGGACAGGGAGAGCACAGATACGCAGTATTTT
CDR3: CSADRESTDTQYF

length: 15
V: TRBV28
J: TRBJ1-1
size: -
D: -
DNA: TGTGCCAGCAGTTTTGAAGGCAGGGTTAACACTGAAGCTTTCTTT
CDR3: CASSFEGRVNTEAFF

length: 18
V: TRBV18
J: TRBJ1-3
size: -
D: TRBD1
DNA: TGTGCCAGCTCACCCACAGGGGGCGGAAAGCCCACTGGAAACACCATATATTTT
CDR3: CASSPTGGGKPTGNTIYF

length: 16
V: TRBV11-2
J: TRBJ2-2
size: -
D: -
DNA: TGTGCCAGCAGCTTTCGCGCGGGTGCGAACACCGGGGAGCTGTTTTTT
CDR3: CASSFRAGANTGELFF

length: 12
V: TRBV19
J: TRBJ1-1
size: -
D: -
DNA: TGTGCCAGTAGTAACCGGAGGTTTGAAGCTTTCTTT
CDR3: CASSNRRFEAFF

length: 13
V: TRBV29-1
J: TRBJ1-1
size: -
D: -
DNA: TGCAGCGTTGCGTCGGGGATGAACACTGAAGCTTTCTTT
CDR3: CSVASGMNTEAFF

length: 14
V: TRBV5-1
J: TRBJ2-5
size: -
D: -
DNA: TGCGCCAGCAGCGAGGGGTCGCCGCAAGAGACCCAGTACTTC
CDR3: CASSEGSPQETQYF

length: 14
V: TRBV5-6
J: TRBJ1-3
size: -
D: -
DNA: TGTGCCAGCAGCGCCGGATACTCTGGAAACACCATATATTTT
CDR3: CASSAGYSGNTIYF

length: 15
V: TRBV28
J: TRBJ1-2
size: -
D: -
DNA: TGTGCCAGCAGTCCAACCCAGGACGCCAGCTATGGCTACACCTTC
CDR3: CASSPTQDASYGYTF

length: 13
V: TRBV6-6
J: TRBJ2-7
size: once
D: -
DNA: TGTGCCAGCAGTTACGCCCGCTCCTACGAGCAGTACTTC
CDR3: CASSYARSYEQYF

length: 14
V: TRBV4-1
J: TRBJ1-2
size: once
D: TRBD1
DNA: TGCGCCAGCAGCCAAGCGGACAGGGAGGGTGGCTACACCTTC
CDR3: CASSQADREGGYTF

length: 14
V: TRBV28
J: TRBJ2-5
size: -
D: -
DNA: TGTGCCAGCAGTTTAGCGGGGGCCCAAGAGACCCAGTACTTC
CDR3: CASSLAGAQETQYF

length: 18
V: TRBV9
J: TRBJ2-5
size: -
D: -
DNA: TGTGCCAGCAGCGCCTCCGGGACGTCGGTCAGGTCGGTTTGGACCCAGTACTTC
CDR3: CASSASGTSVRSVWTQYF

length: 15
V: TRBV18
J: TRBJ1-1
size: once
D: TRBD1
DNA: TGTGCCAGCTCACCGGCGACAGGGCAGAACACTGAAGCTTTCTTT
CDR3: CASSPATGQNTEAFF

length: 13
V: TRBV30
J: TRBJ2-3
size: -
D: -
DNA: TGTGCCCGTAGGGCCACAACCACAGATACGCAGTATTTT
CDR3: CARRATTTDTQYF

length: 17
V: TRBV27
J: TRBJ1-1
size: -
D: TRBD1
DNA: TGTGCCAGCAGTTCCCTGGGACAGGGGGCGGTTTCCACTGAAGCTTTCTTT
CDR3: CASSSLGQGAVSTEAFF

length: 15
V: TRBV11-2
J: TRBJ2-1
size: -
D: -
DNA: TGTGCCAGCAGCTCTCGGGCCGGCTCCTACAATGAGCAGTTCTTC
CDR3: CASSSRAGSYNEQFF

length: 15
V: TRBV7-2
J: TRBJ2-6
size: once
D: -
DNA: TGTGCCAGCAGCAACACTGTCCTCGGGGCCAACGTCCTGACTTTC
CDR3: CASSNTVLGANVLTF

length: 14
V: TRBV19
J: TRBJ2-5
size: once
D: TRBD1
DNA: TGTGCCAGTAGTATTACAGGGGGGTGGGAGACCCAGTACTTC
CDR3: CASSITGGWETQYF

length: 13
V: TRBV6-1
J: TRBJ1-6
size: -
D: -
DNA: TGTGCCAGCAGTGAATCGTGGGGTTCACCCCTCCACTTT
CDR3: CASSESWGSPLHF

length: 15
V: TRBV12-5
J: TRBJ2-7
size: -
D: -
DNA: TGTGCTAGTGGCCCAGTCAGGGCCGCACCGGGGGAGCAGTACTTC
CDR3: CASGPVRAAPGEQYF

length: 14
V: TRBV2
J: TRBJ2-1
size: -
D: -
DNA: TGTGCCAGCATCCCCGGACGCGAAATCAATGAGCAGTTCTTC
CDR3: CASIPGREINEQFF

length: 13
V: TRBV30
J: TRBJ1-5
size: few
D: TRBD1
DNA: TGTGCCTGGAGTGGACAGGGGGATCAGCCCCAGCATTTT
CDR3: CAWSGQGDQPQHF

length: 14
V: TRBV5-8
J: TRBJ2-5
size: -
D: TRBD1
DNA: TGTGCCAGCAGCTTTTACAGGGGTGGGGAGACCCAGTACTTC
CDR3: CASSFYRGGETQYF

length: 12
V: TRBV5-1
J: TRBJ2-7
size: many
D: -
DNA: TGCGCCAGCAGCTTGTCGGGTAACGAGCAGTACTTC
CDR3: CASSLSGNEQYF

length: 14
V: TRBV10-1
J: TRBJ2-3
size: -
D: -
DNA: TGCGCCAGCAGTGACCGGGACTTCTACTCCTCGCAGTATTTT
CDR3: CASSDRDFYSSQYF

length: 14
V: TRBV4-1
J: TRBJ2-7
size: -
D: -
DNA: TGCGCCAGCAGCCAAGGTGATTCCGTTGTCCGGCAGTACTTC
CDR3: CASSQGDSVVRQYF

length: 11
V: TRBV20-1
J: TRBJ2-3
size: once
D: -
DNA: TGCAGTGCAGAACTGTCGGATACGCAGTATTTT
CDR3: CSAELSDTQYF

length: 14
V: TRBV6-1
J: TRBJ1-1
size: -
D: -
DNA: TGTGCCAGCAGTGGGGATCGACTGAACACTGAAGCTTTCTTT
CDR3: CASSGDRLNTEAFF

length: 17
V: TRBV7-2
J: TRBJ1-5
size: -
D: -
DNA: TGTGCCAGCAGCTTATTAGGCCGGTCAGCACCCGATCAGCCCCAGCATTTT
CDR3: CASSLLGRSAPDQPQHF

length: 16
V: TRBV9
J: TRBJ2-3
size: -
D: TRBD2
DNA: TGTGCCAGCAGCCTGGGACTAGCGGGACGCACAGATACGCAGTATTTT
CDR3: CASSLGLAGRTDTQYF

length: 14
V: TRBV11-3
J: TRBJ2-2
size: -
D: TRBD1
DNA: TGTGCCAGCAGCTCAGGGACAGGGGCCGGGGAGCTGTTTTTT
CDR3: CASSSGTGAGELFF

length: 13
V: TRBV30
J: TRBJ1-1
size: -
D: -
DNA: TGTGCCTGGAGTTTGGCAGGGAACACTGAAGCTTTCTTT
CDR3: CAWSLAGNTEAFF

length: 14
V: TRBV6-1
J: TRBJ2-2
size: -
D: -
DNA: TGTGCCAGCAGTGACGAGGGGTACACCGGGGAGCTGTTTTTT
CDR3: CASSDEGYTGELFF

length: 15
V: TRBV10-3
J: TRBJ1-5
size: few
D: -
DNA: TGTGCCATCAGTGAGTCCAGAGGGGGTGGACAGCCCCAGCATTTT
CDR3: CAISESRGGGQPQHF

length: 14
V: TRBV5-4
J: TRBJ2-3
size: -
D: TRBD2
DNA: TGTGCCAGCAGCCAGGGACTAGCCGCAGATACGCAGTATTTT
CDR3: CASSQGLAADTQYF

length: 11
V: TRBV6-1
J: TRBJ2-6
size: -
D: -
DNA: TGTGCAATCTCTGGGGCCAACGTCCTGACTTTC
CDR3: CAISGANVLTF

length: 17
V: TRBV7-9
J: TRBJ2-1
size: -
D: -
DNA: TGTGCCAGCAGCTTTGCCCTAGGGGCGGTCCTATACAATGAGCAGTTCTTC
CDR3: CASSFALGAVLYNEQFF

length: 15
V: TRBV7-2
J: TRBJ2-3
size: -
D: -
DNA: TGTGCCAGCAGCTTATTACAGGGTGGCATAGATACGCAGTATTTT
CDR3: CASSLLQGGIDTQYF

length: 15
V: TRBV5-1
J: TRBJ2-4
size: few
D: -
DNA: TGCGCCAGCAGCTTACCGACAGATCATAAAAACATTCAGTACTTC
CDR3: CASSLPTDHKNIQYF

length: 16
V: TRBV18
J: TRBJ2-2
size: -
D: TRBD1
DNA: TGTGCCAGCTCACCAGAGACAGGGAGACGGGCCGGGGAGCTGTTTTTT
CDR3: CASSPETGRRAGELFF

length: 16
V: TRBV7-8
J: TRBJ2-7
size: -
D: TRBD1
DNA: TGTGCCAGCAGCTTAGCTCGGGGACAGCGGAAAAACGAGCAGTACTTC
CDR3: CASSLARGQRKNEQYF